This T cell receptor beta chain was observed in a study of shared clonotypes between healthy human individuals. Germline V gene sequence: CDR1 SGHAT, CDR2 FQNNGV. The V and J ends lost 2 bases and 7 bases respectively, with 15 bases between them. The CDR3 is 15 residues long. Per the study methods: ImmunoSEQ output lacked quality scores and full-length reads, limiting matched filtering. The data were produced by immunoSEQ multiplex PCR, yet TCRdb's version contains in-frame clones alone and is incomplete. Clone size and V and J calls were adopted from that table, with D and trimming inferred from the DNA. The table records millions of clones, 90% to 95% of them present only once. CD45RA+ naive and CD45RA-negative memory subsets were separated from CD4+ cells.

This TCR was sampled from a man aged 18 to 30 in good health. Some clones in this sample may be carry-over from other donors' samples. Material for sequencing was naive CD4+ T cells from PBMCs. Subset of the sample: CD45RA+ positively selected. The chain is built from TRBV11-2 and TRBJ1-5; perhaps TRBD1 as D (6 bases). CDR3 in amino acids: CASSLKPGVGQPQHF. CDR3 in DNA: TGTGCCAGCAGCTTAAAACCAGGGGTCGGGCAGCCCCAGCATTTT.